This T cell receptor (beta chain) came from a study of beta chain features in type 1 diabetes. The CDR3 length is 16 residues. The germline V gene encodes CDR1 SGHTA and CDR2 FQGTGA. The J segment lost 5 bases and the V segment lost 5 bases, leaving 14 bases of the junction unmatched. Cells sorted by CD45RO/CCR7/CD25/CD127/CD95/CD27 comprised CD4+ naive, central memory, regulatory and stem cell-like memory cells. Sorted populations were all over 95% pure. The study, taken as a whole, reports: Researchers report that Type 1 diabetes patients had moderately but significantly shorter TCRB CDR3s across all four CD4+ subsets. Researchers caution that PCR might favor shorter templates, equally among patients and controls.

The isolated RNA, all of it, was reverse transcribed, so expressed TCRB transcripts were what got sequenced. Clones were sequenced by immunoSEQ multiplex PCR, and TCRdb holds only the in-frame ones, with some missing. The table records roughly 160,000 clones, around 8% of them present only once. This clone has just a few counts. The antigen is undetermined. The TCR sequence derives from a woman younger than 30 with type 1 diabetes. This chain uses TRBV7-3 with TRBJ2-5; 7 bases match TRBD2. Sequencing input: central memory CD4+ T cells from blood. The CDR3 nucleotides are TGTGCCAGCAGCCCCCGGGTAGCGGGCCGCGAGGAGACCCAGTACTTC. Translated: CASSPRVAGREETQYF.